The clone carrying this TCR beta chain was counted between two and nine times. Its antigen is not known. This sample is drawn from a study of T cell repertoires in cytomegalovirus infection. Via MiXCR, TCRdb re-called the reads, giving one row per CDR3 protein. This table holds approximately 350,000 distinct CDR3 sequences, roughly 34% found once. Trimming took 5 bases from V and 0 from J; bases not matched to a gene: 11. The CDR3 sequence is 18 residues long. Sequenced material: cultured PBMCs, taken from culture after CMV antigen stimulation. The chain combines TRBV12-3 or TRBV12-4 with TRBJ2-1; 9 bases are a match to TRBD2. This receptor was identified in a human donor in good health (CMV status not recorded). Some clones in this sample may be carry-over from other donors' samples. DNA of the CDR3: TGTGCCAGCAGTGGCCCGACTAGCGGAGAACGCTCCTACAATGAGCAGTTCTTC. Its translation: CASSGPTSGERSYNEQFF.